What follows are 15 T cell receptor beta chains derived from one specimen sequenced in a study of Graves' ophthalmopathy and Graves' hyperthyroidism (dated by TCRdb to 2017 to 2018). TCRdb lists the instrument as Illumina HiSeq 2000. TCR beta CDR3 regions were amplified from RNA transcripts for repertoire sequencing. HTBI primers and the Qiagen OneStep RT-PCR kit were used in a first-round RT-PCR, which was followed by a second-round multiplex PCR, size selection and purification. TCRdb reworked the public reads: Q25 trimming with fastp, MiXCR clone assembly, productive beta chains retained. Each CDR3 protein appears once, grouped with its most common genes and DNA. This sample holds about 1.2 million distinct CDR3 sequences; about two fifths were observed only once. The top ten clonotypes cover around 10% of the sample. The sample comprised peripheral blood or thyroid tissue (not recorded which). Receptors originate from an adult man with Graves' hyperthyroidism.

The V call is TRBV9, the J call TRBJ2-2; no clear D. Trimming shortened V by 4 bases and J by 6 bases, and 19 bases separated the two germline ends. CDR1 is SGDLS and CDR2 is YYNGEE in the germline V gene. This CDR3 comprises 16 residues. The CDR3 is CASSQDGQVFSGELFF. The CDR3 nucleotides are TGTGCCAGCAGCCAAGATGGTCAGGTGTTCTCCGGGGAGCTGTTTTTT. The variable domain in full, with the rest retrieved from reference TRBV9 and TRBJ2-2, is DSGVTQTPKHLITATGQRVTLRCSPRSGDLSVYWYQQSLDQGLQFLIQYYNGEERAKGNILERFSAQQFPDLHSELNLSSLELGDSALYFCASSQDGQVFSGELFFGEGSRLTVL.

This clonotype was observed many times. The chain couples TRBV2 to TRBJ1-2, with no clear D. Germline-derived CDR1 and CDR2 are SNHLY and FYNNEI. The V gene lost 1 base and the J gene lost 8 bases, with 5 bases spanning the gap. The CDR3 runs 11 residues. The CDR3 nucleotides are TGTGCCAGCAGTGAAGACTCAGGCTACACCTTC. Translating it yields CASSEDSGYTF. The whole variable domain, filled in from reference TRBV2 and TRBJ1-2, reads EPEVTQTPSHQVTQMGQEVILRCVPISNHLYFYWYRQILGQKVEFLVSFYNNEISEKSEIFDDQFSVERPDGSNFTLKIRSTKLEDSAMYFCASSEDSGYTFGSGTRLTVV.

This chain links TRBV7-8 with TRBJ2-5, with TRBD1 as a possible D gene (5 bases). This CDR3 is 14 amino acids long. Per the germline V gene, CDR1 is SGHVS and CDR2 is FQNEAQ. V lost 4 bases to trimming and J lost 5 bases, with 14 bases between them. DNA of the CDR3: TGTGCCAGCAGCTCACAAGGGGAAGGGGAGACCCAGTACTTC. Translated: CASSSQGEGETQYF.

The CDR3 DNA is TGTGCCAGCAGCGTTTCTAGCGGCAGCACAGATACGCAGTATTTT. Protein product: CASSVSSGSTDTQYF. This chain links TRBV10-3 with TRBJ2-3; 7 positions match TRBD2. The germline V gene encodes CDR1 ENHRY and CDR2 SYGVKD. With V trimmed by 10 bases and J by 0 bases, 10 bases remained unmatched. This CDR3 has 15 amino acids.

This clonotype turned up a few times. The chain links TRBV19 to TRBJ1-2; D is undetermined. The CDR3 has 13 residues. From germline, CDR1 is LNHDA and CDR2 SQIVND (reference sequence). Trimming stripped 3 bases from V and 2 bases from J, with 7 bases between. The CDR3 DNA is TGTGCCAGTAGTATCTGGCAGAACTATGGCTACACCTTC. The encoded protein is CASSIWQNYGYTF.

This clonotype was detected ten times or more. This chain connects TRBV20-1 to TRBJ1-1, with TRBD1 matching over 10 bases. With V trimmed by 5 bases and J by 1 base, 10 bases remained unmatched. The CDR3 is made up of 16 amino acids. Germline CDR1 and CDR2: DFQATT and SNEGSKA (reference sequence). CDR3 sequence: CSAEKPGQGRNTEAFF. DNA for the CDR3: TGCAGTGCTGAAAAACCGGGACAGGGGCGGAACACTGAAGCTTTCTTT.

This clonotype was observed at least ten times. This chain uses TRBV20-1 with TRBJ1-5; D remains ambiguous. From germline, CDR1 is DFQATT and CDR2 SNEGSKA (reference sequence). The CDR3 is 13 amino acids. Trimming cost V 3 bases and J 5 bases, with 11 bases left between them. CDR3 protein: CSARGRDHQPQHF. CDR3 DNA: TGCAGTGCTAGGGGGAGGGATCATCAGCCCCAGCATTTT.

This sequence joins TRBV2 and TRBJ1-2; D is unclear. The V gene's germline CDR1 is SNHLY and CDR2 FYNNEI. V lost 1 base and J lost 0, with 6 bases in between. The CDR3 is 14 amino acids. DNA of the CDR3: TGTGCCAGCAGTGAAGGGGAGACTAACTATGGCTACACCTTC. Amino acid sequence: CASSEGETNYGYTF.

This clonotype was seen many times. The gene calls are TRBV9 and TRBJ1-3; 7 bases line up with TRBD1. J was trimmed by 0 bases and V by 6 bases; bases with no gene match: 6. Germline V gene lookup returns CDR1 SGDLS and CDR2 YYNGEE. CDR3 length equals 15 residues. CDR3 DNA sequence: TGTGCCAGCAACCCTTGGGACAGCTCTGGAAACACCATATATTTT. The encoded protein is CASNPWDSSGNTIYF.

In regard to this clonotype: One junction end disagrees with the germline gene, perhaps due to a read error. The chain carries TRBV24-1 and TRBJ2-5; 11 bases are shared with TRBD2. The J call may not be correct, given that the DNA end is closer to TRBJ2-7. In germline, CDR1 is KGHDR, CDR2 SFDVKD. This CDR3 has 17 residues. The CDR3 here is CASSVSLKGTSGDEQYF. DNA of the CDR3: TGTGCCAGCAGTGTGTCTTTGAAAGGGACTAGCGGTGACGAGCAGTACTTC.

The chain's CDR3 is CASSPTGRQVDSYEQYF. The CDR3 DNA sequence: TGTGCCAGCTCACCCACCGGGCGACAGGTGGATTCCTACGAGCAGTACTTC. The chain carries TRBV27 and TRBJ2-7; a possible D gene is TRBD1 (6 bases). Germline V gene data show CDR1 as MNHEY and CDR2 as SMNVEV (reference sequence). The CDR3 sequence is 17 residues long. The V end was cut by 8 bases, the J end by 1 base, with 24 bases between.

In its sample, this clonotype was seen many times. V and J are TRBV19 and TRBJ1-1, with D hard to call. Germline assignment: CDR1 LNHDA and CDR2 SQIVND (reference sequence). V lost 8 bases to trimming and J lost 6 bases, with 10 bases between them. This CDR3 has 11 amino acids. The CDR3 sequence: CASSFLAEAFF. The DNA of the CDR3 is TGTGCCAGTTCTTTTTTGGCTGAAGCTTTCTTT.

This clonotype showed up many times. The V call is TRBV14, the J call TRBJ1-6; D remains ambiguous. The germline gives CDR1 SGHDN, CDR2 FVKESK. The CDR3 length is 13 residues. Trimming stripped 1 base from V and 10 bases from J, with 8 bases between. The DNA of the CDR3 is TGTGCCAGCAGCCAAGTAACAAAGTCACCCCTCCACTTT. Its translation is CASSQVTKSPLHF.

This chain connects TRBV19 to TRBJ1-1; D remains ambiguous. CDR3 size: 14 residues. Germline CDR1 is LNHDA and CDR2 is SQIVND (reference sequence). Trimming pared 2 bases from V and 3 bases from J, leaving 10 bases between. CDR3: CASSIFGLYTEAFF. The CDR3 region has the DNA TGTGCCAGTAGTATATTTGGCCTATACACTGAAGCTTTCTTT.

This clonotype has a count of ten or more. The chain links TRBV5-6 to TRBJ1-4; D gene uncertain. V shed 3 bases and J shed 8 bases, with 11 bases lying between them. The germline V gene has CDR1 SGHDT and CDR2 YYEEEE. The CDR3 consists of 13 residues. CDR3 sequence (DNA): TGTGCCAGCAGCTCTGTCCTTTCCGAAAAACTGTTTTTT. This sequence encodes CASSSVLSEKLFF.